This T cell receptor beta chain was identified during a study of T cell responses to AZD1222 COVID-19 vaccine. Study-wide results and caveats: White British donors predominated, females outnumbered males, and clonal diversity was possibly underestimated. It was only five to seven AZD1222 recipients who were seropositive at baseline. The study found Spike-specific TCR breadth and depth rose after two AZD1222 doses.

V lost 4 bases, J lost 3 bases, and 13 bases lay in between. Germline V gene sequence: CDR1 MNHEY, CDR2 SVGAGI. CDR3 length: 15 residues. The assay was immunoSEQ multiplex PCR, and TCRdb's table has in-frame clones only and misses some. The sample comprises about 120,000 clones, over 75% of which are singletons, and approximately 5.9% rests with the top ten. Worth noting for this clone: Antigen unknown.

The chain joins TRBV6-5 to TRBJ2-1, with D tentatively TRBD2 (5 bases). This TCR was recovered from an adult in good health. The sample in question was peripheral blood, obtained on day 0 of AZD1222 vaccination. As DNA, the CDR3 is TGTGCCAGCAGTTCGCGACCCCGGGACTACAATGAGCAGTTCTTC. Encoded protein: CASSSRPRDYNEQFF.